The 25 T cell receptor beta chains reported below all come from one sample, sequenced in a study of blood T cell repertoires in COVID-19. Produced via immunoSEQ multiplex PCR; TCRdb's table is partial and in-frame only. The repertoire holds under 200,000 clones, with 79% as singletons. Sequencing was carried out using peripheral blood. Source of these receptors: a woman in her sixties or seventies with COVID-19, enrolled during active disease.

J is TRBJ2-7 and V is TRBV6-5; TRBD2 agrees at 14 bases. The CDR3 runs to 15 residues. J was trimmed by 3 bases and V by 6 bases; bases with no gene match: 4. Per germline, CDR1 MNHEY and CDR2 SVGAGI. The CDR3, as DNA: TGTGCCAGCAGACCCGGGACTAGCGGGAGCTACGAGCAGTACTTC. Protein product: CASRPGTSGSYEQYF.

For the CDR3, the DNA is TGTGCCAGCAGCAGGACAGGGTTGGAGACCCAGTACTTC. It encodes CASSRTGLETQYF. V usage is TRBV25-1 and J usage is TRBJ2-5; TRBD1 aligns across 8 bases. This CDR3 has 13 residues. Germline V lookup: CDR1 MGHDK, CDR2 SYGVNS. V shed 6 bases, J shed 5 bases, and the junction held 5 bases outside the gene matches.

The CDR3 bases are TGTGCCACCAGTGATTGGCTAGCGGGGGGGTCCAATGAGCAGTTCTTC. Its translation: CATSDWLAGGSNEQFF. The rearrangement uses TRBV24-1 and TRBJ2-1, with 12 bases that match TRBD2. The length of the CDR3 is 16 residues. Germline V gene lookup returns CDR1 KGHDR and CDR2 SFDVKD. J lost 6 bases, V lost 2 bases, and 4 bases had no gene match.

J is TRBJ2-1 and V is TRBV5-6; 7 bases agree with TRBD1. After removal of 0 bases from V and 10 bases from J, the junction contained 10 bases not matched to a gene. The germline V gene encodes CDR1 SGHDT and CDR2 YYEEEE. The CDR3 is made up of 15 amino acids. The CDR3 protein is CASSLVFRQGEEQFF. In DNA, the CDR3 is TGTGCCAGCAGCTTGGTATTTAGGCAGGGGGAAGAGCAGTTCTTC.

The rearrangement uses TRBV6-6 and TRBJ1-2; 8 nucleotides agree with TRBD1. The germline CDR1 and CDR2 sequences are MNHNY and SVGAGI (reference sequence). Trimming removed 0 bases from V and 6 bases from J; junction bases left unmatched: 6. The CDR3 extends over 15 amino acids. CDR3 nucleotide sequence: TGTGCCAGCAGTTACTCAGTTATGACAGGGGATGGCTACACCTTC. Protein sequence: CASSYSVMTGDGYTF.

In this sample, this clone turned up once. CDR3 residues: CATRVDGQGTEAFF. In DNA form, the CDR3 reads TGTGCCACCCGTGTTGACGGACAGGGCACTGAAGCTTTCTTT. The V gene is TRBV19, the J gene TRBJ1-1; 8 bases are a match to TRBD1. The CDR3 sequence is 14 residues long. From germline, CDR1 is LNHDA and CDR2 SQIVND (reference sequence). V lost 10 bases to trimming and J lost 4 bases; unmatched junction nucleotides: 11.

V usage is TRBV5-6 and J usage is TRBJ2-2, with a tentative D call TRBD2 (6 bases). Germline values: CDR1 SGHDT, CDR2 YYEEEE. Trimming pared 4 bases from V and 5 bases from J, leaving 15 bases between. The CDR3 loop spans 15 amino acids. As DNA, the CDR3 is TGTGCCAGCAGCCCCCCCGGGAGTGGGACCGGGGAGCTGTTTTTT. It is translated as CASSPPGSGTGELFF.

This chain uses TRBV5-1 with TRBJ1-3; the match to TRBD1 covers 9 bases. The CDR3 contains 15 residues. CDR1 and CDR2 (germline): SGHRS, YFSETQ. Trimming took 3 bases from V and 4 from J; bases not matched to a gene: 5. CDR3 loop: CASSSQGAAGNTIYF. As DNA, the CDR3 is TGCGCCAGCAGCTCACAGGGGGCTGCAGGAAACACCATATATTTT.

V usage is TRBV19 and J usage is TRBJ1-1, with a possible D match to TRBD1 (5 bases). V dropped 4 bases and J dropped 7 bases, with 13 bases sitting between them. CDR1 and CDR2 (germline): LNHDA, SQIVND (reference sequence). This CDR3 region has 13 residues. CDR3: CASSRGRLSEAFF. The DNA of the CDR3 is TGTGCCAGTAGTAGGGGCCGTCTAAGTGAAGCTTTCTTT.

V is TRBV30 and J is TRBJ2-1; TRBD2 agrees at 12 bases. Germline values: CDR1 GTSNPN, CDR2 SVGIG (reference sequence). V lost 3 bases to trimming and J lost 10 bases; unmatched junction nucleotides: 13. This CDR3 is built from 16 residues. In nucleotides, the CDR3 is TGTGCCTGGAGCGCCTCTAGCGGGAGGGCCAGGAGCGAGCAGTTCTTC. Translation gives CAWSASSGRARSEQFF.

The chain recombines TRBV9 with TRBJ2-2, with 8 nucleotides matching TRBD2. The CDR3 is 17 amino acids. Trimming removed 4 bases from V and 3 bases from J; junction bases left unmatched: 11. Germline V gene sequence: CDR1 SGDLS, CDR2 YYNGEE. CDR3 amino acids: CASSSRSGIWDTGELFF. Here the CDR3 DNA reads TGTGCCAGCAGCTCACGTAGCGGGATATGGGACACCGGGGAGCTGTTTTTT.

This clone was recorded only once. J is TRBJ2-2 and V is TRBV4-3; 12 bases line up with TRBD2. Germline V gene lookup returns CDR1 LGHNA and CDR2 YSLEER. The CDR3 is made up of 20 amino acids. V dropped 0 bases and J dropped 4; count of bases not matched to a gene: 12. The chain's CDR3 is CASSQDRASGRVSTTGELFF. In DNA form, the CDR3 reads TGCGCCAGCAGCCAAGATCGGGCTAGCGGGAGGGTCTCCACCACCGGGGAGCTGTTTTTT.

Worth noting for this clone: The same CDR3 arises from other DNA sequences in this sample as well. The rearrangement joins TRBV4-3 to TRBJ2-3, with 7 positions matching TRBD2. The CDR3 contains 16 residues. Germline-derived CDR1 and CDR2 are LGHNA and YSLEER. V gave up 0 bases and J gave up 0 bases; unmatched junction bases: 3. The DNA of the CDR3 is TGCGCCAGCAGCCAAGATCCTAGCGGTAGCACAGATACGCAGTATTTT. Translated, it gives CASSQDPSGSTDTQYF.

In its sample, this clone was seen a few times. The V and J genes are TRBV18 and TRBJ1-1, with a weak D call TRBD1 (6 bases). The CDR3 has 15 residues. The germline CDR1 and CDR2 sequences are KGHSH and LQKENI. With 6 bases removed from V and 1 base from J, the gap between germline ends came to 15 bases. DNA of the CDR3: TGTGCCAGCTCCGGACAGAGCCGAAGGAACACTGAAGCTTTCTTT. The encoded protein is CASSGQSRRNTEAFF.

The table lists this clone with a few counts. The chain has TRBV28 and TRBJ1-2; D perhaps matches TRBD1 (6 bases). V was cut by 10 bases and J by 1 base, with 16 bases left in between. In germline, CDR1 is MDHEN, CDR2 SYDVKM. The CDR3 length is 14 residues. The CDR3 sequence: CATRGAIDNYGYTF. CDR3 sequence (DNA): TGTGCCACCCGGGGGGCGATAGATAACTATGGCTACACCTTC.

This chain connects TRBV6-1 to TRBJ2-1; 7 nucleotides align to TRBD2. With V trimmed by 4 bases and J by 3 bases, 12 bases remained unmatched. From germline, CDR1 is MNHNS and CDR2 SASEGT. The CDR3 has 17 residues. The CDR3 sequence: CASSATLGGRFYNEQFF. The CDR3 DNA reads TGTGCCAGCAGTGCGACCTTAGGCGGGAGATTCTACAATGAGCAGTTCTTC.

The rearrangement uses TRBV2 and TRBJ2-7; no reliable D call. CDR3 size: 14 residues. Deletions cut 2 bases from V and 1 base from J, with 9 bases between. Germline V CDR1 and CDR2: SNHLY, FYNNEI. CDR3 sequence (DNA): TGTGCCAGCAGTGAACGTTGGCAGTCCTACGAGCAGTACTTC. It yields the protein CASSERWQSYEQYF.

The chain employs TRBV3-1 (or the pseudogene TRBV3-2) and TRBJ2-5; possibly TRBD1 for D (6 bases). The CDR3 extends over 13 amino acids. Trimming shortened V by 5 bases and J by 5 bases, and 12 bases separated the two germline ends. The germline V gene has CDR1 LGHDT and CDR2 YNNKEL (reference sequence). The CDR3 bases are TGTGCCAGCAGCAACAGGGATTTGGAGACCCAGTACTTC. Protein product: CASSNRDLETQYF.

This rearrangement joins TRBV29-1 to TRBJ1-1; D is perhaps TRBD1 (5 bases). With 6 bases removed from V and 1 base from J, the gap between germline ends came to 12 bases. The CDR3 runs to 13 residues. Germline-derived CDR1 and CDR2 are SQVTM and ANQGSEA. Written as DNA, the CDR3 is TGCAGCGTCCATGAACAGGCGAACACTGAAGCTTTCTTT. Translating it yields CSVHEQANTEAFF. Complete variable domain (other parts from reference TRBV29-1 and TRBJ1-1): SAVISQKPSRDICQRGTSLTIQCQVDSQVTMMFWYRQQPGQSLTLIATANQGSEATYESGFVIDKFPISRPNLTFSTLTVSNMSPEDSSIYLCSVHEQANTEAFFGQGTRLTVV.

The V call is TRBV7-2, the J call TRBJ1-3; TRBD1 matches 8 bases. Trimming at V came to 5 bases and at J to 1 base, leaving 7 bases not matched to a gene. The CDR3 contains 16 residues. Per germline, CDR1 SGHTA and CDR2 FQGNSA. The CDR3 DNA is TGTGCCAGCAGCCCCCTCAGGGGGCTGTCTGGAAACACCATATATTTT. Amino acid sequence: CASSPLRGLSGNTIYF.

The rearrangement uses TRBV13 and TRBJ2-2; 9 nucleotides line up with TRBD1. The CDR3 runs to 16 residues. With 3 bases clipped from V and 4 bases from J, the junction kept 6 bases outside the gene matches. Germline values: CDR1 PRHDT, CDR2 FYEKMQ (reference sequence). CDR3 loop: CASSFLTGGFTGELFF. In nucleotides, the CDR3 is TGTGCCAGCAGCTTTTTGACAGGGGGTTTCACCGGGGAGCTGTTTTTT.

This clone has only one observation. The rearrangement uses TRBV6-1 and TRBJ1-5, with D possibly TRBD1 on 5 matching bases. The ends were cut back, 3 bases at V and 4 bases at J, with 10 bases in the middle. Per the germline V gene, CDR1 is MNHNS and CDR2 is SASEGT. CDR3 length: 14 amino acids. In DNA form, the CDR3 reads TGTGCCAGCAGTGAGGGGGGAGAAAATCAGCCCCAGCATTTT. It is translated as CASSEGGENQPQHF.

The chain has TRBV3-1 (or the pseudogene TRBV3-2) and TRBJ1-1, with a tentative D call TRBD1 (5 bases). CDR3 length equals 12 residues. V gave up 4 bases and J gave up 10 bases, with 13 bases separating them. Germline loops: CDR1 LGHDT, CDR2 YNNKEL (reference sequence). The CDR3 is CASSPAGPPAFF. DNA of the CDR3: TGTGCCAGCAGCCCCGCGGGGCCCCCAGCTTTCTTT.

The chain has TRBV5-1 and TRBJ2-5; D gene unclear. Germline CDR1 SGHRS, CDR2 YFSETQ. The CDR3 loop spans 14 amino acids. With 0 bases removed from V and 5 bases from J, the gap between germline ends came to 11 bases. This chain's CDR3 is CASSLDGRQETQYF. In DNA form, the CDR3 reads TGCGCCAGCAGCTTGGACGGCAGGCAGGAGACCCAGTACTTC.

The CDR3 region is CASSLAAGGIDEQYF. CDR3 coding DNA: TGTGCCAGCAGCTTAGCCGCGGGAGGGATAGACGAGCAGTACTTC. V is TRBV11-3 and J is TRBJ2-7, with TRBD2 identical over 9 bases. The CDR3 is 15 residues long. Germline values: CDR1 SGHNT, CDR2 YENEEA. Losses at the gene ends were 1 base for V and 5 bases for J; bases not matched to a gene: 6.